Included here is one T cell receptor beta chain sequence, with context. Antigen unknown. Unmatched junction bases numbered 3, after V lost 4 bases and J lost 0 bases. CDR3 length: 14 residues. Germline CDR1 and CDR2: SGHDT and YYEEEE. This sample was taken from a study of cytomegalovirus exposure and HLA in healthy donors. Whole-study context: Early released data had about 80 million unique TCRs, all coming from HLA-typed donors. Most genotyped donors, approximately 81% of some 400, had Caucasian-associated genetic ancestry.

60 Vbeta and 13 Jbeta primers were used in PCR. Method: immunoSEQ multiplex PCR; TCRdb's copy keeps in-frame clones and lacks some. Here the sample spans about 220,000 clones, about 80% being singletons. Overall study results and limits: As was reported, the classifier diagnosed cytomegalovirus status with high specificity and sensitivity. The number of N-insertions in an Asian-associated ancestry cluster was reportedly below the approximately 600-donor mean in a later analysis.

The source of this sequence is a woman in her forties in good health and CMV-seropositive. The rearrangement joins TRBV5-6 to TRBJ1-2; 7 bases map to TRBD1. Sequenced input: PBMCs. CDR3 protein: CASSPTGTNYGYTF. In nucleotides, the CDR3 is TGTGCCAGCAGCCCGACAGGGACTAACTATGGCTACACCTTC.